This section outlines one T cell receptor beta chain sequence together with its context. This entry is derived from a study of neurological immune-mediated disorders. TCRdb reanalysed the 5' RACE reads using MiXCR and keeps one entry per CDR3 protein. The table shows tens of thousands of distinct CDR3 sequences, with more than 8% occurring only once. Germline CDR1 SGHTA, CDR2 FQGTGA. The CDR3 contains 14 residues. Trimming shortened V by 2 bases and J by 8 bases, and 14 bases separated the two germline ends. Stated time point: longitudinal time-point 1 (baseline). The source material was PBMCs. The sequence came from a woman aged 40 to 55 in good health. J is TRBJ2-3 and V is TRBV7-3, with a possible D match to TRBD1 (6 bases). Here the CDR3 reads CASSLEGVTGTQYF. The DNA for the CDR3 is TGTGCCAGCAGCTTAGAGGGGGTGACTGGTACGCAGTATTTT.